A single TCR beta chain is shown here with its context. The Seattle site enrolled patients during active infection and followed them longitudinally. This sample was included in a study of blood T cell repertoires in COVID-19. Study-level background: PBMCs, B-cell-depleted T cells, or T cells provided the cDNA or gDNA that made up the material.

Authors' data handling: Reference gene primer amplification gave nucleated cell count estimates. Method: immunoSEQ multiplex PCR; TCRdb's copy keeps in-frame clones and lacks some. V, J and clone size are those of that table, while D and trimming were read from the DNA. The repertoire holds 35,000 to 40,000 clones, with 70% to 90% as singletons. This clonotype was sampled from a man between 60 and 70 years old with COVID-19, enrolled during active disease. The material sequenced was peripheral blood.

CDR3 nucleotides: TGTGCCAGTAGTTTCGCTAGCGGGAGCCAGACCCAGTACTTC. It translates to CASSFASGSQTQYF. This chain joins TRBV19 and TRBJ2-5; 10 bases align to TRBD2. The CDR3 length is 14 residues. Germline CDR1 LNHDA, CDR2 SQIVND (reference sequence). The ends lost 5 bases at V and 6 bases at J; junction bases unmatched: 6.